The sequence of this TCR beta chain was determined in a study of T cell responses to AZD1222 COVID-19 vaccine. Clones were read by immunoSEQ multiplex PCR, and TCRdb kept only the in-frame ones, dropping some. Of tens of thousands of clones in the sample, about nine tenths are singletons; the top ten hold approximately 30%. Findings and caveats of the study: Among those given AZD1222, only five or six were seropositive at baseline.

Concerning this clone: Its antigen is not identified.

This TCR derives from an adult who received the AZD1222 COVID-19 vaccine. The input for sequencing was peripheral blood, taken 28 days after the second AZD1222 dose.

The CDR3 DNA reads TGTGCCAGCAGTCCGACTAGCGGGAACTACAATGAGCAGTTCTTC. Encoded protein: CASSPTSGNYNEQFF. J is TRBJ2-1 and V is TRBV2; TRBD2 agrees at 11 bases. Per germline, CDR1 SNHLY and CDR2 FYNNEI. This CDR3 comprises 15 residues. V gave up 5 bases and J gave up 3 bases; unmatched junction bases: 3.